Each of the 15 T cell receptor beta chains below was sequenced from the same sample in a study of cytomegalovirus exposure and HLA in healthy donors. Primers for the PCR totalled 60 Vbeta and 13 Jbeta. Sequencing was performed with immunoSEQ multiplex PCR; in TCRdb, only in-frame clones are kept and a portion is missing. The sample comprises tens of thousands of clones, about 76% of which are singletons, and roughly 15% rests with the top ten. Sequencing was carried out using PBMCs. The receptor source for this set is a woman between 40 and 55 years old in good health and CMV-seropositive.

V usage is TRBV6-5 and J usage is TRBJ1-4; TRBD1 matches 9 bases. The junction had 6 bases not matched to a gene; V was cut back by 2 bases and J by 5 bases. The length of the CDR3 is 16 residues. Germline-derived CDR1 and CDR2 are MNHEY and SVGAGI. CDR3 bases: TGTGCCAGCAGTTACCGGGGGACAGGGCGGAATGAAAAACTGTTTTTT. This encodes CASSYRGTGRNEKLFF.

In nucleotides, the CDR3 is TGCGCCAGCAGCTTGCGTGGGACAGGGTTAGCCAAAAACATTCAGTACTTC. It translates to CASSLRGTGLAKNIQYF. The genes are TRBV5-1 and TRBJ2-4, with 9 bases identical to TRBD1. Germline CDR1 and CDR2: SGHRS and YFSETQ. There are 17 residues in the CDR3. J lost 0 bases, V lost 1 base, and 5 bases had no gene match.

The chain uses TRBV28 and TRBJ1-1; TRBD1 aligns across 10 bases. V was clipped by 8 bases and J by 1 base; unmatched bases: 13. The CDR3 is made up of 17 amino acids. The germline V gene encodes CDR1 MDHEN and CDR2 SYDVKM. CDR3 loop: CASGLTGGAKRNTEAFF. The DNA for the CDR3 is TGTGCCAGCGGGTTGACAGGGGGCGCGAAGAGGAACACTGAAGCTTTCTTT.

The chain has TRBV5-1 and TRBJ1-5; tentatively, D is TRBD1 (5 bases). In germline, CDR1 is SGHRS, CDR2 YFSETQ. V was clipped by 4 bases and J by 2 bases, with 13 bases between them. The CDR3 has 15 amino acids. The CDR3 loop reads CASSLTAGGNQPQHF. CDR3 bases: TGCGCCAGCAGCCTGACGGCGGGGGGCAATCAGCCCCAGCATTTT.

The chain couples TRBV4-3 to TRBJ1-1, with D perhaps TRBD1 (5 bases). The germline V gene encodes CDR1 LGHNA and CDR2 YSLEER. CDR3 length equals 13 residues. V gave up 0 bases and J gave up 10 bases, with 12 bases separating them. CDR3 coding DNA: TGCGCCAGCAGCCAAGAGGCCAGGGAGGGAGCTTTCTTT. Protein: CASSQEAREGAFF.

The chain is built from TRBV15 and TRBJ2-3; D possibly corresponds to TRBD2 (7 bases). The germline CDR1 and CDR2 sequences are LNHNV and YYDKDF (reference sequence). Trimming left V 0 bases short and J 1 base short, with 14 bases between. The CDR3 is 17 residues long. The CDR3 DNA is TGTGCCACCAGCAGAGATGCGGGGGCGAGGGGCACAGATACGCAGTATTTT. It codes for CATSRDAGARGTDTQYF.

Only a few counts were recorded for this clone. The V call is TRBV27, the J call TRBJ1-5; 7 positions agree with TRBD1. V was pared by 6 bases and J by 3 bases, with 8 bases of the junction left unmatched. The length of the CDR3 is 15 residues. Germline lookup yields CDR1 MNHEY and CDR2 SMNVEV (reference sequence). The CDR3 region is CASRGWGTDNQPQHF. CDR3 in DNA: TGTGCCAGCAGGGGGTGGGGGACAGACAATCAGCCCCAGCATTTT.

The chain is built from TRBV27 and TRBJ2-3; maybe TRBD2 (5 bases). The CDR3 has 14 residues. CDR1 and CDR2 from the germline V gene are MNHEY and SMNVEV (reference sequence). Trimming shortened V by 3 bases and J by 8 bases, and 15 bases separated the two germline ends. The CDR3 protein is CASSFPGLQRTQYF. CDR3 in DNA: TGTGCCAGCAGTTTCCCCGGACTCCAGCGTACGCAGTATTTT.

The chain is built from TRBV6-6 and TRBJ2-7; TRBD1 matches at 10 bases. The CDR3 runs 16 residues. Germline V gives CDR1 MNHNY, CDR2 SVGAGI (reference sequence). After removal of 6 bases from V and 5 bases from J, the junction contained 13 bases not matched to a gene. The CDR3 protein is CASSPGPRDRGNEQYF. CDR3 bases: TGTGCCAGCAGCCCCGGACCGCGGGACAGGGGTAACGAGCAGTACTTC.

This clone was seen a single time. This chain links TRBV7-8 with TRBJ2-5; TRBD1 agrees at 8 bases. V shed 2 bases and J 7 bases; nucleotides not matched to a gene: 12. The V gene's germline CDR1 is SGHVS and CDR2 FQNEAQ. The CDR3 is made up of 16 amino acids. CDR3 protein: CASSLNLGTGGATQYF. The CDR3 DNA follows: TGTGCCAGCAGCTTAAACCTCGGGACAGGCGGAGCGACCCAGTACTTC.

The chain carries TRBV27 and TRBJ1-5; 8 nucleotides match TRBD1. V lost 8 bases and J lost 2; bases outside the gene matches: 8. The CDR3 runs to 15 residues. The germline gives CDR1 MNHEY, CDR2 SMNVEV (reference sequence). Here the CDR3 DNA reads TGTGCCAGCCGGACAGGGTTTGGGGGCAATCAGCCCCAGCATTTT. This codes for CASRTGFGGNQPQHF.

This chain links TRBV4-2 with TRBJ2-3, with TRBD2 identical over 7 bases. The CDR3 totals 16 residues. The V and J ends lost 0 bases and 3 bases, in that order; junction bases with no gene match: 6. The V gene's germline CDR1 is LGHNA and CDR2 YNFKEQ. The CDR3 nucleotides are TGTGCCAGCAGCCAAGATCTAGCGGTTAGGACAGATACGCAGTATTTT. Its translation: CASSQDLAVRTDTQYF.

The genes are TRBV9 and TRBJ1-2; 7 bases map to TRBD1. The trim removed 3 bases at V and 6 bases at J, leaving 5 bases unmatched. Germline CDR1 is SGDLS and CDR2 is YYNGEE. The CDR3 has 13 residues. The CDR3 coding sequence is TGTGCCAGCAGCGCACAGGGGTACGATGGCTACACCTTC. This codes for CASSAQGYDGYTF.

V and J are TRBV29-1 and TRBJ2-2; TRBD2 matches at 12 bases. The CDR3 extends over 14 amino acids. Germline V gene sequence: CDR1 SQVTM, CDR2 ANQGSEA. J lost 6 bases, V lost 6 bases, and 5 bases had no gene match. CDR3 protein: CSVPGLAGPGELFF. For the CDR3, the DNA is TGCAGCGTCCCCGGACTAGCGGGGCCCGGGGAGCTGTTTTTT.

The chain recombines TRBV27 with TRBJ1-1; D is undetermined. Trimming removed 5 bases at V and 1 base at J, with 17 bases between. The CDR3 contains 16 residues. Germline V gene lookup returns CDR1 MNHEY and CDR2 SMNVEV (reference sequence). The CDR3 protein is CASSPLPEAPNTEAFF. As DNA, the CDR3 is TGTGCCAGCAGTCCCCTTCCAGAGGCTCCGAACACTGAAGCTTTCTTT.